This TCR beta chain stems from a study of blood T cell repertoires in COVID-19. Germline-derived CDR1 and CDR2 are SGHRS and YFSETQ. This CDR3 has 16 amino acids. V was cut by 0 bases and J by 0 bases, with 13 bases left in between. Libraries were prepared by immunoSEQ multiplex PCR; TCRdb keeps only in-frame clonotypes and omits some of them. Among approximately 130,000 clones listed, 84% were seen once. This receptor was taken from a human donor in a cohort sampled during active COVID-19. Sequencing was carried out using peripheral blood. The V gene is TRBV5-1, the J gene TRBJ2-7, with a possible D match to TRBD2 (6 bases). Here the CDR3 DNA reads TGCGCCAGCAGCTTGGTCTGGGGGGATAGCTCCTACGAGCAGTACTTC. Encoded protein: CASSLVWGDSSYEQYF.